A single sample gave rise to the 28 T cell receptor beta chains below, sequenced in a study of cytomegalovirus exposure and HLA in healthy donors. The PCR ran on 60 Vbeta and 13 Jbeta primers. This table comes from immunoSEQ multiplex PCR, and its TCRdb copy is limited to in-frame clones, with some not included. Here the sample spans approximately 290,000 clones, 80% being singletons. The sequenced sample consisted of PBMCs. Receptors were obtained from a girl aged 2-10 years in good health and CMV-seronegative.

DNA for the CDR3: TGCGCCAGCAGCCCCGGAAGGGAGGAGCAGTACTTC. It codes for CASSPGREEQYF. The V and J genes are TRBV5-1 and TRBJ2-5; tentative D call: TRBD2 (6 bases). V lost 4 bases to trimming and J lost 11 bases, with 15 bases between them. Germline-derived CDR1 and CDR2 are SGHRS and YFSETQ. The CDR3 has 12 residues.

The chain couples TRBV21-1 to TRBJ2-2; the listed D gene, TRBD2, was not tested against the DNA. TRBV21-1 is noted as a pseudogene. CDR3 length: 18 amino acids. This CDR3 reads CASRSGLAGGPGTGELFF. The CDR3 region has the DNA TGTGCCAGCAGATCGGGACTAGCGGGAGGGCCGGGCACCGGGGAGCTGTTTTTT.

The rearrangement links TRBV9 to TRBJ2-7; 9 nucleotides match TRBD1. In germline, CDR1 is SGDLS, CDR2 YYNGEE. After removal of 6 bases from V and 2 bases from J, the junction contained 12 bases not matched to a gene. The CDR3 is made up of 16 amino acids. Written as DNA, the CDR3 is TGTGCCAGCAACCAAAACCCGGGACAGGGAGCCTACGAGCAGTACTTC. This codes for CASNQNPGQGAYEQYF.

The chain uses TRBV5-6 and TRBJ1-1, with TRBD1 as a possible D gene (5 bases). Trimming shortened V by 0 bases and J by 4 bases, and 10 bases separated the two germline ends. Germline values: CDR1 SGHDT, CDR2 YYEEEE. The CDR3 covers 14 residues. The CDR3 spells CASSLGQQGTEAFF. Here the CDR3 DNA reads TGTGCCAGCAGCTTGGGACAGCAGGGCACTGAAGCTTTCTTT.

This clone has just a few counts. The chain combines TRBV7-3 with TRBJ2-7; tentative D call: TRBD2 (6 bases). The germline gives CDR1 SGHTA, CDR2 FQGTGA. Trimming removed 8 bases from V and 0 bases from J, with 11 bases in between. There are 13 residues in the CDR3. The CDR3 DNA sequence: TGTGCCAGCCGGGACTGGATCTCCTACGAGCAGTACTTC. Translated: CASRDWISYEQYF.

The chain combines TRBV5-4 with TRBJ1-2; D is perhaps TRBD1 (5 bases). This CDR3 has 14 residues. Trimming left V 1 base short and J 3 bases short, with 10 bases between. Germline V gene lookup returns CDR1 SGHNT and CDR2 YYREEE (reference sequence). The CDR3 nucleotides read TGTGCCAGCAGCTTGTGGGGCGCGGACTATGGCTACACCTTC. Its translation is CASSLWGADYGYTF.

The sample holds a few counts of this clone. CDR3 in DNA: TGTGCCAGCAGTTACAGGGGAAGTACTGAAGCTTTCTTT. Protein product: CASSYRGSTEAFF. The rearrangement joins TRBV27 to TRBJ1-1, with TRBD1 identical over 7 bases. Germline assignment: CDR1 MNHEY and CDR2 SMNVEV (reference sequence). The CDR3 is 13 amino acids. With V trimmed by 4 bases and J by 5 bases, 4 bases remained unmatched.

J is TRBJ1-5 and V is TRBV28; D is uncertain. V gave up 1 base and J gave up 2 bases, with 12 bases separating them. CDR3 length: 16 amino acids. Germline CDR1 reads MDHEN; CDR2 reads SYDVKM. CDR3 region: CASSLLGSRRNQPQHF. The CDR3 DNA reads TGTGCCAGCAGTTTATTAGGTTCGCGGCGCAATCAGCCCCAGCATTTT.

This clone occurred a few times. The rearrangement uses TRBV14 and TRBJ2-7; D gene ambiguous. V was trimmed by 5 bases and J by 7 bases, leaving 18 bases between them. Germline loops: CDR1 SGHDN, CDR2 FVKESK. This CDR3 comprises 14 residues. Written as DNA, the CDR3 is TGTGCCAGCAGCACAGTACTCGCTGGGTGGGAGCAGTACTTC. Its translation: CASSTVLAGWEQYF.

The V gene is TRBV30, the J gene TRBJ2-1, with 8 bases lining up with TRBD2. This CDR3 comprises 15 residues. Germline V gene sequence: CDR1 GTSNPN, CDR2 SVGIG (reference sequence). V lost 7 bases, J lost 4 bases, and 12 bases stayed unmatched. The CDR3 sequence is CASLSGLALYNEQFF. The CDR3 DNA sequence: TGTGCCTCCCTCAGCGGACTAGCTCTATACAATGAGCAGTTCTTC.

Of note for this clone: Different DNA sequences within this sample yield the same CDR3. The rearrangement links TRBV6-7 to TRBJ1-5; no definite D call. TRBV6-7 is an open reading frame whose function is uncertain. The CDR3 sequence is 15 residues long. With 1 base removed from V and 2 bases from J, the gap between germline ends came to 9 bases. This chain's CDR3 is CASSYWRFGNQPQHF. In DNA, the CDR3 is TGTGCCAGCAGTTACTGGAGGTTCGGCAATCAGCCCCAGCATTTT.

This clone was seen once. This rearrangement joins TRBV5-1 to TRBJ1-1; a weak D match, TRBD1 (5 bases). The CDR3 loop spans 15 amino acids. CDR1 and CDR2 (germline): SGHRS, YFSETQ. Trimming took off 2 bases at V and 0 bases at J, with 11 bases between the two ends. CDR3 region: CASSLGTGLNTEAFF. The CDR3 coding sequence is TGCGCCAGCAGCTTAGGAACAGGATTGAACACTGAAGCTTTCTTT.

The chain employs TRBV7-9 and TRBJ1-1, with a tentative D call TRBD1 (5 bases). The CDR3 covers 15 residues. The germline gives CDR1 SEHNR, CDR2 FQNEAQ (reference sequence). Trimming left V 4 bases short and J 1 base short, with 13 bases between. CDR3 in DNA: TGTGCCAGCAGCTCTCCCGTCGACAGGAACACTGAAGCTTTCTTT. Residues: CASSSPVDRNTEAFF.

This chain links TRBV5-1 with TRBJ2-7, with 7 bases fitting TRBD1. Germline CDR1 and CDR2: SGHRS and YFSETQ. V gave up 4 bases and J gave up 6 bases; unmatched junction bases: 7. The CDR3 is made up of 13 amino acids. CDR3 nucleotide sequence: TGCGCCAGCAGCCCCGGGACAGTTAGCGAGCAGTACTTC. It is translated as CASSPGTVSEQYF.

The rearrangement joins TRBV29-1 to TRBJ1-2; 8 nucleotides match TRBD1. The CDR3 length is 12 residues. Per germline, CDR1 SQVTM and CDR2 ANQGSEA. The J segment lost 6 bases and the V segment lost 5 bases, leaving 5 bases of the junction unmatched. The CDR3 here is CSVRTGIDGYTF. The CDR3 bases are TGCAGCGTTAGGACAGGGATCGATGGCTACACCTTC.

The chain combines TRBV7-6 with TRBJ1-5; D is unclear. The germline V gene encodes CDR1 SGHVS and CDR2 FNYEAQ. Trimming left V 1 base short and J 3 bases short, with 22 bases between. The CDR3 spans 19 residues. CDR3 sequence reads: CASSLVAGLPTDPNQPQHF. For the CDR3, the DNA is TGTGCCAGCAGCTTAGTGGCCGGGTTGCCGACCGATCCCAATCAGCCCCAGCATTTT.

With respect to this clone: One junction end disagrees with the germline gene, perhaps due to a read error. V gene TRBV7-9 combines with J gene TRBJ2-5; 15 nucleotides match TRBD2. Germline V gene data show CDR1 as SEHNR and CDR2 as FQNEAQ (reference sequence). The CDR3 loop spans 17 amino acids. CDR3 amino acids: CSSSPGLAGGRWETQYF. As DNA, the CDR3 is TGTTCCAGCAGCCCCGGACTAGCGGGAGGGCGCTGGGAGACCCAGTACTTC.

This clone was seen only a few times. The chain combines TRBV7-8 with TRBJ2-3; 14 bases are a match to TRBD2. Germline V gives CDR1 SGHVS, CDR2 FQNEAQ. The CDR3 covers 21 residues. The trim removed 3 bases at V and 3 bases at J, leaving 17 bases unmatched. The CDR3 coding sequence is TGTGCCAGCAGCTTGGCCCCGGGACTAGCGGGAGTCCGCTACAAGACAGATACGCAGTATTTT. Translated: CASSLAPGLAGVRYKTDTQYF.

The chain uses TRBV19 and TRBJ1-4; TRBD1 agrees at 10 bases. CDR3 size: 15 residues. Germline V gene sequence: CDR1 LNHDA, CDR2 SQIVND (reference sequence). V was pared by 3 bases and J by 10 bases, with 8 bases of the junction left unmatched. The CDR3 region is CASSIDRGRDVKLFF. The DNA for the CDR3 is TGTGCCAGTAGTATCGACAGGGGGCGAGACGTAAAACTGTTTTTT. The variable domain in full, with the rest retrieved from reference TRBV19 and TRBJ1-4, is DGGITQSPKYLFRKEGQNVTLSCEQNLNHDAMYWYRQDPGQGLRLIYYSQIVNDFQKGDIAEGYSVSREKKESFPLTVTSAQKNPTAFYLCASSIDRGRDVKLFFGSGTQLSVL.

The rearrangement uses TRBV7-3 and TRBJ2-1; TRBD2 is a possible D gene (6 bases). This CDR3 is built from 14 residues. CDR1 and CDR2 (germline): SGHTA, FQGTGA. V was cut by 3 bases and J by 6 bases, with 12 bases left in between. The CDR3 reads CASSFGGSGNEQFF. CDR3 sequence (DNA): TGTGCCAGCAGCTTCGGGGGATCCGGCAATGAGCAGTTCTTC.

This clone was recorded a few times. This sequence joins TRBV30 and TRBJ1-3, with a possible D match to TRBD1 (5 bases). Germline V gives CDR1 GTSNPN, CDR2 SVGIG (reference sequence). This CDR3 has 13 amino acids. Here the CDR3 reads CVLEPGGGNTIYF. In DNA form, the CDR3 reads TGTGTCCTGGAGCCGGGGGGTGGAAACACCATATATTTT. Full variable domain (outside the CDR3, taken from reference TRBV30 and TRBJ1-3): SQTIHQWPATLVQPVGSPLSLECTVEGTSNPNLYWYRQAAGRGLQLLFYSVGIGQISSEVPQNLSASRPQDRQFILSSKKLLLSDSGFYLCVLEPGGGNTIYFGEGSWLTVV.

The V and J genes are TRBV6-5 and TRBJ1-1; D might be TRBD1 (6 bases). The germline gives CDR1 MNHEY, CDR2 SVGAGI. V was trimmed by 5 bases and J by 8 bases, leaving 21 bases between them. This CDR3 has 15 residues. The CDR3: CASSRDRRWGGEAFF. CDR3 DNA sequence: TGTGCCAGCAGTCGGGACCGTCGCTGGGGGGGCGAAGCTTTCTTT.

In this sample, this clone turned up a few times. This chain joins TRBV10-3 and TRBJ1-2, with 9 bases fitting TRBD1. This CDR3 has 15 residues. The ends lost 8 bases at V and 10 bases at J; junction bases unmatched: 17. CDR1 is ENHRY and CDR2 is SYGVKD in the germline V gene. In DNA, the CDR3 is TGTGCCATCGGCAAGTCGGGACAGGGACCTCGGGACTACACCTTC. It is translated as CAIGKSGQGPRDYTF.

The genes are TRBV7-9 and TRBJ1-2, with D maybe TRBD1 (6 bases). V was trimmed by 3 bases and J by 3 bases, leaving 23 bases between them. CDR3 length: 18 residues. Germline V lookup: CDR1 SEHNR, CDR2 FQNEAQ (reference sequence). The CDR3 nucleotides are TGTGCCAGCAGCTTCCCCCGGGACAACTCGAATAGATACTATGGCTACACCTTC. Translated: CASSFPRDNSNRYYGYTF.

The chain uses TRBV28 and TRBJ2-1; 8 bases are shared with TRBD2. In germline, CDR1 is MDHEN, CDR2 SYDVKM. V trimming: 7 bases; J trimming: 7 bases; junction bases outside the gene matches: 12. The CDR3 contains 15 residues. CDR3 sequence: CASTTLGLGGNEQFF. The CDR3 coding sequence is TGTGCCAGCACCACTCTGGGACTAGGGGGAAATGAGCAGTTCTTC.

The chain couples TRBV7-9 to TRBJ1-1, with TRBD1 identical over 8 bases. The V gene end was trimmed by 6 bases and the J gene end by 3 bases; junction bases not matched to a gene: 3. There are 13 residues in the CDR3. Germline V gene data show CDR1 as SEHNR and CDR2 as FQNEAQ (reference sequence). The CDR3 reads CASSAQGDTEAFF. The CDR3 DNA is TGTGCCAGCAGTGCACAGGGGGACACTGAAGCTTTCTTT.

V usage is TRBV27 and J usage is TRBJ2-3, with a possible D match to TRBD1 (5 bases). Trimming cost V 6 bases and J 0 bases, with 13 bases left between them. The length of the CDR3 is 15 residues. The V gene's germline CDR1 is MNHEY and CDR2 SMNVEV (reference sequence). CDR3 sequence (DNA): TGTGCCAGCAGGACAAGGGGCCGGAGCACAGATACGCAGTATTTT. Its translation is CASRTRGRSTDTQYF.

In this sample, this clone turned up once. The V and J genes are TRBV5-6 and TRBJ2-7; TRBD2 matches 8 bases. The CDR3 runs 15 residues. From germline, CDR1 is SGHDT and CDR2 YYEEEE. The V and J ends lost 4 bases and 5 bases, in that order; junction bases with no gene match: 11. CDR3 DNA: TGTGCCAGCAGCCTGGACGAGCGGGAGATCGACGAGCAGTACTTC. This encodes CASSLDEREIDEQYF.